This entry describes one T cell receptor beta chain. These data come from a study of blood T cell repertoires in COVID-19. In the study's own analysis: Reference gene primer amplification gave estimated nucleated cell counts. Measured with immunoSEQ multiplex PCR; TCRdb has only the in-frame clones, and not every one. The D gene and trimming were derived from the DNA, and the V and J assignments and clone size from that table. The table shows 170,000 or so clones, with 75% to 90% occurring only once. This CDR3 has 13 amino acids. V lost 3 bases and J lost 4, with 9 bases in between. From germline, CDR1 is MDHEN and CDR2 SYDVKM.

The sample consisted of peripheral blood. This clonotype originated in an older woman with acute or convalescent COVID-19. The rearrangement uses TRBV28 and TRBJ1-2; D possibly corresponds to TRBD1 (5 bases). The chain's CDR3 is CASSLRGGYGYTF. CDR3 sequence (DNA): TGTGCCAGCAGTTTGCGGGGGGGCTATGGCTACACCTTC.